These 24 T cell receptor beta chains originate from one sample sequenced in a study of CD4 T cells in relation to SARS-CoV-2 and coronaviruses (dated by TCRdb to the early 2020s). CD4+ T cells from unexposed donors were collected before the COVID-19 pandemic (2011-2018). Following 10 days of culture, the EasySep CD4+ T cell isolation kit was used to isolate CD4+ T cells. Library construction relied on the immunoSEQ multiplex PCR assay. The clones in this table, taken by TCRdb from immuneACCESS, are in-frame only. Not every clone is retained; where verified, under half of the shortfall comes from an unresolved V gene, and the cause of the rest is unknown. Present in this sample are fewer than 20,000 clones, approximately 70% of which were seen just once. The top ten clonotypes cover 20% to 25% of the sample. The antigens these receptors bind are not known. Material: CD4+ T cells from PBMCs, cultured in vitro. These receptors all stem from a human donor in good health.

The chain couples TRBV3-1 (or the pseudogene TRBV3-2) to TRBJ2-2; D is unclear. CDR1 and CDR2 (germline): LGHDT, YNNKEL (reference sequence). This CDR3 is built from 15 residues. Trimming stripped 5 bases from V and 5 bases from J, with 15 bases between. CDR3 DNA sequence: TGTGCCAGCAGCATTACGCCGGAAGGAACCGGGGAGCTGTTTTTT. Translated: CASSITPEGTGELFF.

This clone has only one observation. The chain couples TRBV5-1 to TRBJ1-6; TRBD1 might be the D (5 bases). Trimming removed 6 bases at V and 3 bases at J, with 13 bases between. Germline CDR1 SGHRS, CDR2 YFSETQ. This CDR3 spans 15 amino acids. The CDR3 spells CASTPGQDYNSPLHF. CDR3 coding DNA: TGCGCCAGCACCCCGGGGCAAGACTATAATTCACCCCTCCACTTT.

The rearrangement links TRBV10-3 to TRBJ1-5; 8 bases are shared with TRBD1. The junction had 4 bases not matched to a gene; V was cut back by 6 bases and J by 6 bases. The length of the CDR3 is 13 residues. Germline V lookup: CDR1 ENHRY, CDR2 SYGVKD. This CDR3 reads CAIRDRAGQPQHF. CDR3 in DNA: TGTGCCATCAGGGACAGGGCGGGTCAGCCCCAGCATTTT.

CDR3: CSVSGGEQFF. In DNA, the CDR3 is TGCAGCGTTTCGGGGGGTGAGCAGTTCTTC. The chain combines TRBV29-1 with TRBJ2-1, with 7 bases identical to TRBD2. This CDR3 spans 10 amino acids. Germline V gives CDR1 SQVTM, CDR2 ANQGSEA. Unmatched junction bases numbered 1, after V lost 5 bases and J lost 9 bases.

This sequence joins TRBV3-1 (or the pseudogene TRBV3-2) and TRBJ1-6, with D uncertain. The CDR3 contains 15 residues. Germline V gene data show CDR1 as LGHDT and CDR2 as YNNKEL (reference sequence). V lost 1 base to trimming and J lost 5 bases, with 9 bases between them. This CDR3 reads CASSQGSRNNSPLHF. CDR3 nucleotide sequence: TGTGCCAGCAGCCAAGGAAGCAGAAATAATTCACCCCTCCACTTT.

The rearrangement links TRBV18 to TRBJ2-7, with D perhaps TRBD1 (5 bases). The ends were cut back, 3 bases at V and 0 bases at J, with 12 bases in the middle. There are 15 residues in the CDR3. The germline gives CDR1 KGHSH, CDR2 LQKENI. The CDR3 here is CASSPGSRASYEQYF. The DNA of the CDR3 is TGTGCCAGCTCACCCGGGTCCAGGGCCTCCTACGAGCAGTACTTC.

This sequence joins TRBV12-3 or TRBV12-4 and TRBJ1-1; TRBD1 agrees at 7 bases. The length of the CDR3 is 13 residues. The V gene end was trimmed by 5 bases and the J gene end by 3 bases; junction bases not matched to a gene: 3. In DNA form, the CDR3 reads TGTGCCAGCAGTCGAACAGGGGACACTGAAGCTTTCTTT. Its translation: CASSRTGDTEAFF.

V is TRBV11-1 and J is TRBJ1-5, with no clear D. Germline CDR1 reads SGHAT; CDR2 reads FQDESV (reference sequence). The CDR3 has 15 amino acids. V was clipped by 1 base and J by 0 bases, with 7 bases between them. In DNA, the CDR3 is TGTGCCAGCAGCTTAGGGCCGGGTAGCAATCAGCCCCAGCATTTT. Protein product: CASSLGPGSNQPQHF.

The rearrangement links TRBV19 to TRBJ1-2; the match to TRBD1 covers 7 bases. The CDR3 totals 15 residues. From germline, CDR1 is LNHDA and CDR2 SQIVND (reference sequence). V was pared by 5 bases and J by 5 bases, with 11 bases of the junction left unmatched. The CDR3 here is CASSAPRDSTYGYTF. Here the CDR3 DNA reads TGTGCCAGTAGTGCCCCCCGGGACAGCACTTATGGCTACACCTTC.

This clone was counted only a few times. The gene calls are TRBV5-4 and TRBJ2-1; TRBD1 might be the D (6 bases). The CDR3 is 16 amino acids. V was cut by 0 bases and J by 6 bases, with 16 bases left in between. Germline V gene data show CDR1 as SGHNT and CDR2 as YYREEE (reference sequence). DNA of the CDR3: TGTGCCAGCAGCTTGGCTCTCGTACTAGGGGGCAATGAGCAGTTCTTC. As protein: CASSLALVLGGNEQFF.

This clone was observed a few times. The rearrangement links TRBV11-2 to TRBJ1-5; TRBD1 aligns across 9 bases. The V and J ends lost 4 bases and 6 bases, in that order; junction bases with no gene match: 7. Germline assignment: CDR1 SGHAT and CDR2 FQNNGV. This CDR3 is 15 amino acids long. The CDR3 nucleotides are TGTGCCAGCAGCTCCGGGACAGGGCGCGGTCAGCCCCAGCATTTT. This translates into CASSSGTGRGQPQHF.

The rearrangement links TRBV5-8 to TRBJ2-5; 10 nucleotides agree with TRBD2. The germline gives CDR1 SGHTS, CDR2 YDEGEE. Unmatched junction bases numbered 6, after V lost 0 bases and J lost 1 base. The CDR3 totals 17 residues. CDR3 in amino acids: CASSLGGTSDAQETQYF. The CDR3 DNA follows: TGTGCCAGCAGCTTGGGGGGGACTAGCGACGCCCAAGAGACCCAGTACTTC. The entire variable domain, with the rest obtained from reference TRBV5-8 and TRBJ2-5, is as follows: EAGVTQSPTHLIKTRGQQATLRCSPISGHTSVYWYQQALGLGLQFLLWYDEGEERNRGNFPPRFSGRQFPNYSSELNVNALELEDSALYLCASSLGGTSDAQETQYFGPGTRLLVL.

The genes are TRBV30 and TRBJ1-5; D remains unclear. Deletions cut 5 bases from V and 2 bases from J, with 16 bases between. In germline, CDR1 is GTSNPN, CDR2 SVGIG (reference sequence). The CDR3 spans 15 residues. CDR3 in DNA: TGTGCCTGGGCCCATCCTGGAGGTGGCAATCAGCCCCAGCATTTT. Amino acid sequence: CAWAHPGGGNQPQHF.

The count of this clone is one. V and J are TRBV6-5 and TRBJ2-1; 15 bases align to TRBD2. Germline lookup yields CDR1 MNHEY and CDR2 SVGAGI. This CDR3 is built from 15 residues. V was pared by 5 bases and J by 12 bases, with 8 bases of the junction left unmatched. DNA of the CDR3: TGTGCCAGCAGTAAACCGGGACTAGCGGGGGGTATGCAGTTCTTC. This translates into CASSKPGLAGGMQFF.

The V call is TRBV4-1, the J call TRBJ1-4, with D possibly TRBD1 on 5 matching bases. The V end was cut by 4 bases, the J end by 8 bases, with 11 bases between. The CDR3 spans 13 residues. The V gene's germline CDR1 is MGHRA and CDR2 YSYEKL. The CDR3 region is CASSLLGGEKLFF. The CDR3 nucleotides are TGCGCCAGCAGCCTGCTTGGGGGAGAAAAACTGTTTTTT.

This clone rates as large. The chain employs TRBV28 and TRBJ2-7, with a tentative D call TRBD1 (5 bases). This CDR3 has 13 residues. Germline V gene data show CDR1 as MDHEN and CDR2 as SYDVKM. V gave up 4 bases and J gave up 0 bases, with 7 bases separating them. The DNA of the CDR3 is TGTGCCAGCAGTTCAGGGTACTCCTACGAGCAGTACTTC. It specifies CASSSGYSYEQYF.

The CDR3 here is CASGLGDSKGRVSGNTIYF. The CDR3 region has the DNA TGTGCTAGTGGTTTGGGTGACAGCAAGGGTAGGGTCTCTGGAAACACCATATATTTT. This sequence joins TRBV12-5 and TRBJ1-3, with D perhaps matching TRBD1 (5 bases). Between the trimmed V and J ends, which lost 1 base and 0 bases, there was a span of 19 bases. The CDR3 spans 19 residues. The germline V gene has CDR1 LGHNT and CDR2 FRNRAP.

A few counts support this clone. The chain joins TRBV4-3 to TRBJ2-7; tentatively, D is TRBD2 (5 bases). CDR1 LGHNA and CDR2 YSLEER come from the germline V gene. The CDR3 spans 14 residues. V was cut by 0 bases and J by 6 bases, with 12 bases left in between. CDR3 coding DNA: TGCGCCAGCAGCCAAGAATGGGCTAGCCGCGAGCAGTACTTC. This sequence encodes CASSQEWASREQYF.

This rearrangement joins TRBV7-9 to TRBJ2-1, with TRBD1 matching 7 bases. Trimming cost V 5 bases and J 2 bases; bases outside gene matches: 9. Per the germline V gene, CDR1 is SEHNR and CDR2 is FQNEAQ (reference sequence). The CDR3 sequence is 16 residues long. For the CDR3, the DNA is TGTGCCAGCAGCATAAGTCTGGGACAGACCTACAATGAGCAGTTCTTC. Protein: CASSISLGQTYNEQFF.

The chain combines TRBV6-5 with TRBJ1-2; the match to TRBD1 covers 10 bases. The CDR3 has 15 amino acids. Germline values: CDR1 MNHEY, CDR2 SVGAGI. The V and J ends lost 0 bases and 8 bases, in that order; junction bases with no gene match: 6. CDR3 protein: CASSYSIGTGDGYTF. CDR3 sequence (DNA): TGTGCCAGCAGTTACTCGATTGGGACAGGGGACGGCTACACCTTC.

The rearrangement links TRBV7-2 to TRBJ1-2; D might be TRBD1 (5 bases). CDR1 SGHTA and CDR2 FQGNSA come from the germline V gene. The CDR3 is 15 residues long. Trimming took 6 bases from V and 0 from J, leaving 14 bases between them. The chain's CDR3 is CASSPDRYTNYGYTF. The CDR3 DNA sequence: TGTGCCAGCAGTCCCGACAGATACACTAACTATGGCTACACCTTC.

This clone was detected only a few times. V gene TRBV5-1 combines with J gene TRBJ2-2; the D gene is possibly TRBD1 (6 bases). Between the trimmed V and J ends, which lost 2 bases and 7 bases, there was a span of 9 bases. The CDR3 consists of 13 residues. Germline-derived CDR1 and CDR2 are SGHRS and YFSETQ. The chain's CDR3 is CASSLQGSGELFF. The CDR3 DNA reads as TGCGCCAGCAGCTTACAGGGAAGCGGGGAGCTGTTTTTT.

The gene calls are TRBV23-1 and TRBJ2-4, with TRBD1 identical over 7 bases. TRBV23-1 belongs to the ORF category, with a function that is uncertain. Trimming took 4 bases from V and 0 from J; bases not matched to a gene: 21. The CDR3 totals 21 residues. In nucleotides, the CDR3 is TGCGCCAGCAGTCCCCCCAGGTACAGGGGAGAATGGGTGGTAGCCAAAAACATTCAGTACTTC. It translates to CASSPPRYRGEWVVAKNIQYF.

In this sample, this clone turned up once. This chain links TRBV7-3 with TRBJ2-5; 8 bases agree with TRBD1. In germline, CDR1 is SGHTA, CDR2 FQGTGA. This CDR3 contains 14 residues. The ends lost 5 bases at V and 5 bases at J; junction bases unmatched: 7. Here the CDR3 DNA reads TGTGCCAGCAGCGCTACAGGGGGTCATGAGACCCAGTACTTC. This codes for CASSATGGHETQYF.